This TCR beta chain was observed in a study of Ad26.COV2.S vaccination and SARS-CoV-2 variants. Study details: The vaccine Ad26.COV2.S was put into the muscle once, or twice with 56 days between.

The germline V and J ends were trimmed by 4 bases and 1 base, with 4 bases remaining between them. The V gene's germline CDR1 is SNHLY and CDR2 FYNNEI. This CDR3 has 12 amino acids. The table lists this clone with a count of one. Its antigen is currently unknown. Here immunoSEQ multiplex PCR was the method, and the copy in TCRdb shows in-frame clones only, minus some. The sample consists of 350,000 to 450,000 clones, around 87% of them appearing once. Overall study results and limits: Those who received the vaccine showed greater spike-specific TCR breadth than those given placebo.

The treatment is: some 19 received Ad26.COV2.S at low or high dose, single or two shots; roughly five received placebo; per-sample allocation not given. Each sample was drawn 63 days after the first injection (of vaccine or placebo). Wuhan-strain SARS-CoV-2 spike was expressed by the Ad26 vector that made up the vaccine. The sequence came from a person aged 18-60 years who received the Ad26.COV2.S COVID-19 vaccine or a placebo. The sample consisted of peripheral blood, taken in a trial of Ad26.COV2.S vaccine versus placebo. The chain joins TRBV2 to TRBJ1-2; D is uncertain. In DNA, the CDR3 is TGTGCCAGCAGTGGCAATAACTATGGCTACACCTTC. Translated, it gives CASSGNNYGYTF.